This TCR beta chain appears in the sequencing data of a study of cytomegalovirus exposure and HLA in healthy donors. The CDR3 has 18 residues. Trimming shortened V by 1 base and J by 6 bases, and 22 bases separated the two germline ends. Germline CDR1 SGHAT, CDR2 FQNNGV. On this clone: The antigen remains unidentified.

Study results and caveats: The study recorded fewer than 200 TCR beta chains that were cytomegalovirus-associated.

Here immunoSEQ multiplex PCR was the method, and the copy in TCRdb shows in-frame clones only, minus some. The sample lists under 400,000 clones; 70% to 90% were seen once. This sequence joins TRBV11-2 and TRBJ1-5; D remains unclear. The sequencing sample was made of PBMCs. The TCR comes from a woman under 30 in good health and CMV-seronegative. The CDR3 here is CASSLGVAFGELAQPQHF. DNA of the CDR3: TGTGCCAGCAGCTTAGGTGTCGCGTTCGGGGAATTGGCTCAGCCCCAGCATTTT.